This TCR beta chain appears in the sequencing data of a study of blood T cell repertoires in COVID-19 (dated by TCRdb to 2018 to 2021). Some background on the complete study: The collaborator samples originated in the United States, Italy and Spain and spanned the acute and convalescent phases of COVID-19. Sample metadata almost always included a de-identified subject ID, COVID-19 status, age in years and sex. The repertoires were released in a freely available public database meant as a resource for research on the immune response to SARS-CoV-2. The samples were drawn from two sources: the first 160 participants of the ongoing ImmuneRACE study, and 1,000 to 1,500 subjects contributed by 6 global collaborators. Subjects who had been exposed to COVID-19, were actively infected with it, or had recovered from it provided the deeply sampled blood TCRbeta repertoires that made up the dataset. The prospective study material was composed of cDNA or gDNA derived from T cells, B-cell-depleted T cells, or PBMCs. Where available, HLA class I and class II types were taken from metadata supplied by the sample provider and were not determined by assay-based typing.

Enrolling through a virtual design, the prospective study's participants ranged in age from roughly 18 to 90 years and lived across 20 to 30 United States geographic areas. In the prospective study, participants were assigned to cohorts based on the clinical history participants reported in a screening survey and a study questionnaire. ImmuneRACE Cohort 3 recovered participants were defined by two consecutive negative NP/OP PCR tests, healthcare professional clearance, or symptom resolution. Mobile phlebotomists in the prospective study collected whole blood, serum and a nasopharyngeal or oropharyngeal swab from every participant. Participants in the prospective study had the option to provide additional blood draws and questionnaires over a 2-month period. Blood samples from the prospective study were shipped frozen or at room temperature prior to DNA extraction. V ends up 6 bases short and J 2 bases short, with an unmatched junction base count of 9. The germline V gene (reference sequence) gives CDR1 as MNHEY and CDR2 as SMNVEV. The CDR3 measures 16 amino acids from cysteine to phenylalanine. Only CDR3 DNA is held: 48 bases, read in frame from base 1.

TCRbeta CDR3 regions were amplified from genomic DNA by means of the immunoSEQ Assay, a bias-controlled multiplex PCR. In the paper's pipeline: Within the assay, amplification of reference gene primers was used to estimate how many nucleated cells each sample contained. To quantify the absolute abundance of each unique TCRbeta CDR3 rearrangement, sequence reads were collapsed and filtered. For each sample, productive Simpson clonality was calculated as the square root of Simpson's diversity index over productive rearrangements. This immuneACCESS table, as held by TCRdb, lists in-frame sequences with V and J called but not all clones. Of the missing ones, under half trace to an unresolved V gene in checked studies; the others have no known cause. V, J and clone size reflect that table, while D and trimming were determined from the DNA. Across this sample there are approximately 480,000 clones, with around 90% seen only once. The ten largest clones take up about 0.7% of the sample.

Concerning this clone itself: This clone's antigen is unknown. Base quality data are lacking; no much larger clone is found one base away.

Broad study findings and their caveats: How much clinical and demographic metadata was included differed by source and by participant, and the metadata was provided uncurated.

This sequence originates from a woman between 18 and 29 years old who had recovered from COVID-19. The rearrangement joined TRBV27 to TRBJ1-2; TRBD1 agrees with 10 junctional bases. Sequencing was performed on PBMCs or T cells enriched from blood (not recorded which). The DNA sequence is TGTGCCAGCAGGGCTCCGGGACAGGGGTCGAACTATGGCTACACCTTC. This sequence encodes CASRAPGQGSNYGYTF.